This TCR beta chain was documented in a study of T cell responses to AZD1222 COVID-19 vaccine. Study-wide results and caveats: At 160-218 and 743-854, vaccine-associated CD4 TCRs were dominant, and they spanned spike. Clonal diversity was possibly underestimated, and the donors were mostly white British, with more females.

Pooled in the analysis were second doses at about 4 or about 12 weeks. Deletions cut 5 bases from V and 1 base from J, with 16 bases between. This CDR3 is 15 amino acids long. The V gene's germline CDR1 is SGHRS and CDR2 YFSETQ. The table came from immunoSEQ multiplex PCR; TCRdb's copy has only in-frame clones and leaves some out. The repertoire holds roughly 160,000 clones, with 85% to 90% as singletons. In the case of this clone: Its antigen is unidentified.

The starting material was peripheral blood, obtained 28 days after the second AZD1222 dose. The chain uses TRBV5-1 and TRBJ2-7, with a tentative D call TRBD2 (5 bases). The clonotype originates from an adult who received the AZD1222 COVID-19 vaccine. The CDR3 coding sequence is TGCGCCAGCAGAGACGGGGTCCTTTCTTCCTACGAGCAGTACTTC. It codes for CASRDGVLSSYEQYF. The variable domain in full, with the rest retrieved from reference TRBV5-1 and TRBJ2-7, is KAGVTQTPRYLIKTRGQQVTLSCSPISGHRSVSWYQQTPGQGLQFLFEYFSETQRNKGNFPGRFSGRQFSNSRSEMNVSTLELGDSALYLCASRDGVLSSYEQYFGPGTRLTVT.